Listed here is a single TCR beta chain. The antigen remains unidentified. This sample was taken from a study of PD-1 blockade in classical Hodgkin lymphoma. The study, taken as a whole, reports: Baseline diversity in complete responders resembled that of newly diagnosed patients. CD4+ TCR diversity rose significantly by C4D1, and CD8+ TCR diversity did not.

The CDR3 contains 15 residues. With 2 bases clipped from V and 0 bases from J, the junction kept 3 bases outside the gene matches. Germline values: CDR1 KGHSH, CDR2 LQKENI. Sequencing used immunoSEQ multiplex PCR; TCRdb keeps in-frame clones, though not all of them. The sample gives approximately 24,000 clones, about 80% of which show up once; 6.2% is in the top ten. As to time point: cycle 4 day 1 (C4D1), after less than 7 weeks of nivolumab. The patients all showed relapse after autologous stem cell transplantation, while their brentuximab vedotin exposure varied. The V and J genes are TRBV18 and TRBJ1-2; the match to TRBD1 covers 7 bases. Material: peripheral blood mononuclear cells (PBMCs), obtained before the fourth cycle of nivolumab. This receptor was obtained from a human donor with classical Hodgkin lymphoma. The CDR3 here is CASSPEGGPNYGYTF. CDR3 DNA: TGTGCCAGCTCACCAGAAGGGGGCCCTAACTATGGCTACACCTTC.